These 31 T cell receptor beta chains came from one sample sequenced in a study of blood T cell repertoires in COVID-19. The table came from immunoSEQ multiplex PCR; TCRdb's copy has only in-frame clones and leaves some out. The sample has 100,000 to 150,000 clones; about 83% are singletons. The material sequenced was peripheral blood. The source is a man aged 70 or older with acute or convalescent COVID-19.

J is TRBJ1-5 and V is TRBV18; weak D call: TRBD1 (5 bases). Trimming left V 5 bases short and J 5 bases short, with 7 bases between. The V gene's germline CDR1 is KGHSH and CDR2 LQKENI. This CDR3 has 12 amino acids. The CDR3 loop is CASSFRDQPQHF. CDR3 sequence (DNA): TGTGCCAGCTCATTCAGGGATCAGCCCCAGCATTTT.

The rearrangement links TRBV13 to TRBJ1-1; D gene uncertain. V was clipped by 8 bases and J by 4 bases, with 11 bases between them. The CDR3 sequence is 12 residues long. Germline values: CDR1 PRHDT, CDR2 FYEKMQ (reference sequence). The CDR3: CASSPGSTEAFF. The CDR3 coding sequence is TGTGCCAGCTCCCCTGGGAGCACTGAAGCTTTCTTT.

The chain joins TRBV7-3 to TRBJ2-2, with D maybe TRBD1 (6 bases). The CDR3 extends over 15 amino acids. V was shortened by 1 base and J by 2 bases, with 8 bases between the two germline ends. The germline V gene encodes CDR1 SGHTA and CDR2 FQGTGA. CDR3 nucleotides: TGTGCCAGCAGCTTAAGGACAGAAAACACCGGGGAGCTGTTTTTT. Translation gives CASSLRTENTGELFF.

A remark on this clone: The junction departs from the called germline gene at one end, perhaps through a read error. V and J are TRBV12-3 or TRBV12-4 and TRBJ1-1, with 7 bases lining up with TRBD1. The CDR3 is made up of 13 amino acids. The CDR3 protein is CASSSTQGGRAYF. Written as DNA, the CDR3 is TGTGCCAGCAGTTCAACCCAGGGGGGCCGGGCGTACTTT.

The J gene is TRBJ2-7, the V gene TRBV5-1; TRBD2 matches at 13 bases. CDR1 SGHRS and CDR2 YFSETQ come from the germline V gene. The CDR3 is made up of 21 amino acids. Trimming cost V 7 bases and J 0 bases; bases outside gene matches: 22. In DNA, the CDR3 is TGCGCCAGCGGTCGCAAAGGGCAGGCCGGGACTAGCGGGACCTACTCCTACGAGCAGTACTTC. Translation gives CASGRKGQAGTSGTYSYEQYF.

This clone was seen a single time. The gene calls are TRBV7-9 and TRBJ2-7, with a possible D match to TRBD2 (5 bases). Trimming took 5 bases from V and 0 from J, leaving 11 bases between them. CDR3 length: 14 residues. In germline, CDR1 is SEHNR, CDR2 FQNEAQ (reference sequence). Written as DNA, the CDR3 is TGTGCCAGCAGCAAGGGAGACGGCTCCTACGAGCAGTACTTC. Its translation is CASSKGDGSYEQYF.

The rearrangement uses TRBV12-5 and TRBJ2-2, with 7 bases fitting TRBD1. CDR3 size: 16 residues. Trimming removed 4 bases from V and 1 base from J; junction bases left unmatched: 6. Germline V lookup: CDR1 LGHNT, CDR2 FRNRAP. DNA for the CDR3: TGTGCTAGTGGTTGGTGGACAGGCGGGAACACCGGGGAGCTGTTTTTT. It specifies CASGWWTGGNTGELFF.

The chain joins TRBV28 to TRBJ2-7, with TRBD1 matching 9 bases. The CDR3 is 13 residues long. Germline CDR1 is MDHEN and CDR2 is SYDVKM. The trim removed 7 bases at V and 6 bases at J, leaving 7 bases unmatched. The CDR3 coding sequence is TGTGCCAGCAAGGGGACAGGGCACCTCGAGCAGTACTTC. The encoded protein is CASKGTGHLEQYF.

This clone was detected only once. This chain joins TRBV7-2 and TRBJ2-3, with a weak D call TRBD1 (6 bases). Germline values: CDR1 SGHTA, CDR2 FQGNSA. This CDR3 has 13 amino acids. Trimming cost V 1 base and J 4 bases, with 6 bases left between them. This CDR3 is CASSLGGPDTQYF. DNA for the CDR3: TGTGCCAGCAGCTTAGGGGGGCCAGATACGCAGTATTTT.

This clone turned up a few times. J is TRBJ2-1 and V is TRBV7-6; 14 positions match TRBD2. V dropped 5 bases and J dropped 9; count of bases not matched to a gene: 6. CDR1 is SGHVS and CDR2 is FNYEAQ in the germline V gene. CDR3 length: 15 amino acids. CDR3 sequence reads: CASSPGLAGESEQFF. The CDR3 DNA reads TGTGCCAGCAGCCCGGGACTAGCGGGAGAGAGTGAGCAGTTCTTC.

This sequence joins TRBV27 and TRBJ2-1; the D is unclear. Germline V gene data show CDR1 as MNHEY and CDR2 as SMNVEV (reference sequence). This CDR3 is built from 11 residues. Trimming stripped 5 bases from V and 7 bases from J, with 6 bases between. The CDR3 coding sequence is TGTGCCAGCAGTGTTCGTAATGAGCAGTTCTTC. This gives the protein CASSVRNEQFF.

CDR3 nucleotide sequence: TGTGCCAGCAGCGCTCAAAGGGGTCCGGAGGAAGCTTTCTTT. Translating it yields CASSAQRGPEEAFF. This rearrangement joins TRBV7-9 to TRBJ1-1, with a possible D match to TRBD1 (5 bases). Germline CDR1 and CDR2: SEHNR and FQNEAQ (reference sequence). The V end was cut by 5 bases, the J end by 8 bases, with 18 bases between. The CDR3 has 14 residues. The full variable domain, its missing parts supplied by reference TRBV7-9 and TRBJ1-1, is DTGVSQNPRHKITKRGQNVTFRCDPISEHNRLYWYRQTLGQGPEFLTYFQNEAQLEKSRLLSDRFSAERPKGSFSTLEIQRTEQGDSAMYLCASSAQRGPEEAFFGQGTRLTVV.

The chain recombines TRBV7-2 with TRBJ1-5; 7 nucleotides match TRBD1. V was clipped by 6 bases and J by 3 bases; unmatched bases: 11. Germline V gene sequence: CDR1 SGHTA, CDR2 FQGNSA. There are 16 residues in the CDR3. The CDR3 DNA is TGTGCCAGCAGTTTTCAGGGGGTGATCACCAATCAGCCCCAGCATTTT. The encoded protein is CASSFQGVITNQPQHF.

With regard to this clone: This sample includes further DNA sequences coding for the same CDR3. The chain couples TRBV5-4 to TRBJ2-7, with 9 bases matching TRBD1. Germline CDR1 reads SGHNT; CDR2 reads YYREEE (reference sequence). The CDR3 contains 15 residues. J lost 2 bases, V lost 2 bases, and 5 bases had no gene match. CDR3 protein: CASSLPGQGAYEQYF. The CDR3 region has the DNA TGTGCCAGCAGCTTACCGGGACAGGGTGCCTACGAGCAGTACTTC.

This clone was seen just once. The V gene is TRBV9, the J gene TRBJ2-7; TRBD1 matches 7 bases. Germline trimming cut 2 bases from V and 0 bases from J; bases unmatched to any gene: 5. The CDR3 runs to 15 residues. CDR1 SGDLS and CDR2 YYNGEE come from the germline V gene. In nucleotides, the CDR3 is TGTGCCAGCAGCGTGGGGACAGCGAGCTCCTACGAGCAGTACTTC. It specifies CASSVGTASSYEQYF.

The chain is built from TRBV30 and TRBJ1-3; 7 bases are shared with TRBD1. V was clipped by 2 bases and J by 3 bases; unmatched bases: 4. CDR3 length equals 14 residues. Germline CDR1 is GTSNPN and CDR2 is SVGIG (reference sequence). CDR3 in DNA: TGTGCCTGGAGTATAGGACAGGTTGGAAACACCATATATTTT. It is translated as CAWSIGQVGNTIYF.

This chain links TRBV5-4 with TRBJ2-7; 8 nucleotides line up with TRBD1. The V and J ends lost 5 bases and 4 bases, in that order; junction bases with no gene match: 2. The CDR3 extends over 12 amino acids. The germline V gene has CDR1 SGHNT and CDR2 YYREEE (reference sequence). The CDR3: CASSGQGYEQYF. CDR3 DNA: TGTGCCAGCAGTGGACAGGGTTACGAGCAGTACTTC.

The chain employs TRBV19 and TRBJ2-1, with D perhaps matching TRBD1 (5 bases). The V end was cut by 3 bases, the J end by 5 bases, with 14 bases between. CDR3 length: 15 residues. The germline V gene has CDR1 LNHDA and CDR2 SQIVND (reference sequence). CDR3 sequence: CASSILTDPNNEQFF. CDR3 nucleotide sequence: TGTGCCAGTAGTATCCTGACAGATCCTAACAATGAGCAGTTCTTC.

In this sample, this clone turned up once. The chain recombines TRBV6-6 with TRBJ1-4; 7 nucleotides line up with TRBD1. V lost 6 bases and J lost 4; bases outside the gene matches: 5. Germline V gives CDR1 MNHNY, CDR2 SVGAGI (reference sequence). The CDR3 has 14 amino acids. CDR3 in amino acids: CASRDRDFNEKLFF. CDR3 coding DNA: TGTGCCAGCAGAGACAGGGATTTTAATGAAAAACTGTTTTTT.

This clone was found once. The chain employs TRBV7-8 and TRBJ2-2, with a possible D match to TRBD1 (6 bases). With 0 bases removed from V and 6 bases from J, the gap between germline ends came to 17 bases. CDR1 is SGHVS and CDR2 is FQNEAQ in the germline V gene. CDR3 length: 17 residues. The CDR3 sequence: CASSLARRRGIAGELFF. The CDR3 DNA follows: TGTGCCAGCAGCTTAGCGCGTCGCAGGGGAATTGCCGGGGAGCTGTTTTTT.

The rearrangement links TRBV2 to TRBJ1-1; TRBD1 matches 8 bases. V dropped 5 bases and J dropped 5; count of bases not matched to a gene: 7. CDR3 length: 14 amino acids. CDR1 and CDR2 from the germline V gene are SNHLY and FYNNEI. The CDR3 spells CASSSGQGWTEAFF. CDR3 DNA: TGTGCCAGCAGTTCAGGACAGGGTTGGACTGAAGCTTTCTTT.

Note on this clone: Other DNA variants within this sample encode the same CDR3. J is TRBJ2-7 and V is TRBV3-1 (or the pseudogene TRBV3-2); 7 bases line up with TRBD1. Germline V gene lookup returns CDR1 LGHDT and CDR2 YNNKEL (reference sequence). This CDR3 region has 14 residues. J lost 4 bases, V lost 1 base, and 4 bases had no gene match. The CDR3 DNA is TGTGCCAGCAGCCAAGCAGGGGGTACGTACGAGCAGTACTTC. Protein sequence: CASSQAGGTYEQYF.

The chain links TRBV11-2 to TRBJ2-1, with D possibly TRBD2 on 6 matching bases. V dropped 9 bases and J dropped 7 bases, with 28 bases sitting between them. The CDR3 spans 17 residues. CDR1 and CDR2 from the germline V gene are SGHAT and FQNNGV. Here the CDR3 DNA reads TGTGCCAGTAGCAGCTTAGTGGGGCGCGGGAAGGATAATGAGCAGTTCTTC. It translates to CASSSLVGRGKDNEQFF.

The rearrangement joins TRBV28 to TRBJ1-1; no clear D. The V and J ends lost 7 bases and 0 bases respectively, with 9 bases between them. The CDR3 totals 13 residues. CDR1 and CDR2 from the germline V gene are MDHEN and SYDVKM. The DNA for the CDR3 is TGTGCCAGCACCTCACAGATGAACACTGAAGCTTTCTTT. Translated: CASTSQMNTEAFF.

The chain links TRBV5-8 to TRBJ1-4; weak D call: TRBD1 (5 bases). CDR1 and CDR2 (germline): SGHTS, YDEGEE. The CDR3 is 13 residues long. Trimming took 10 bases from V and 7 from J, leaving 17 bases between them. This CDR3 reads CAGARGGIEKLFF. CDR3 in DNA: TGTGCCGGGGCGAGGGGAGGAATTGAAAAACTGTTTTTT.

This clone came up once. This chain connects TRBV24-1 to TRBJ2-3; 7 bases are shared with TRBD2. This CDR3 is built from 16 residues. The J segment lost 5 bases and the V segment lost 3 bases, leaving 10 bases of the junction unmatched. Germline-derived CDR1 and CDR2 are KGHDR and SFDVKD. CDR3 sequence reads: CATSDPITGGGDTQYF. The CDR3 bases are TGTGCCACCAGTGATCCGATAACGGGGGGAGGAGATACGCAGTATTTT.

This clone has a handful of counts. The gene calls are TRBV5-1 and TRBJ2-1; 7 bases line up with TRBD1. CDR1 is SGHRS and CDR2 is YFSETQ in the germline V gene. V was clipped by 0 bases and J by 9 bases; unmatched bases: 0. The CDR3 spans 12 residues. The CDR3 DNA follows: TGCGCCAGCAGCTTGGAGGGGGCTGAGCAGTTCTTC. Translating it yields CASSLEGAEQFF.

CDR3: CASSPGLVDEQFF. The DNA of the CDR3 is TGTGCCAGCAGCCCGGGACTAGTAGACGAGCAGTTCTTC. The J gene is TRBJ2-1, the V gene TRBV7-9; TRBD2 aligns across 8 bases. CDR3 length: 13 residues. The germline CDR1 and CDR2 sequences are SEHNR and FQNEAQ (reference sequence). V lost 5 bases and J lost 10; bases outside the gene matches: 7.

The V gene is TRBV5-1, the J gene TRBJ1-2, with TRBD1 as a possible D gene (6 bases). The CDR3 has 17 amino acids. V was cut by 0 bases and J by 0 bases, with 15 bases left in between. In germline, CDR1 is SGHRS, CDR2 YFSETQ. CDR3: CASSLGRDTTSNYGYTF. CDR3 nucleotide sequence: TGCGCCAGCAGCTTGGGCCGGGACACTACCTCTAACTATGGCTACACCTTC.

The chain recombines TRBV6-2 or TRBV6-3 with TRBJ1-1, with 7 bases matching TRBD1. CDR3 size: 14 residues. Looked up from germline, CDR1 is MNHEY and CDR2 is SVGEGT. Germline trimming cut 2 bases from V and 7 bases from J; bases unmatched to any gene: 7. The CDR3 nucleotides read TGTGCCAGCAGTTACGCAGGGGGATTAGGTGAAGCTTTCTTT. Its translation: CASSYAGGLGEAFF.

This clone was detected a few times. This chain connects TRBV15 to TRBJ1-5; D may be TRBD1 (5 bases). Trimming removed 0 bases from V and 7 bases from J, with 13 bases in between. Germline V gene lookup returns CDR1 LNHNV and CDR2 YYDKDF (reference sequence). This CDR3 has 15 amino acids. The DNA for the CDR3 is TGTGCCACCAGCAGAGACCCGGACAATCAGCAGCCCCAGCATTTT. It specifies CATSRDPDNQQPQHF.